The clone carrying this TCR beta chain appeared many times. Its antigen is still unknown. In germline, CDR1 is MGHRA, CDR2 YSYEKL. The V end was cut by 0 bases, the J end by 3 bases, with 12 bases between. The length of the CDR3 is 15 residues. These data are taken from a study of blood T cells in healthy people across ages. Together with a sample-barcoded 5' primer, a J-beta primer mix was included in a second PCR lasting 7 to 11 cycles. Tagging of each cDNA molecule was performed by a template-switch adaptor with 12 random nucleotides. In TCRdb, the 5' RACE reads were re-called with MiXCR into one record per CDR3 protein. The table lists 750,000 to 1,000,000 distinct CDR3 sequences, almost 30% of them singletons, with roughly a tenth in the top ten. Findings and caveats of the study: Among long-lived donors, naive CD4+ cells were more numerous and diversity higher than in aged donors.

Separately, the same data were catalogued under a study of T cells of mothers and their children.

V is TRBV4-1 and J is TRBJ2-7; possible D gene TRBD2, 5 bases. Sequences were obtained from blood. The clonotype originates from a middle-aged woman in good health. CDR3 region: CASSQDLGRGYEQYF. CDR3 nucleotides: TGCGCCAGCAGCCAAGATCTAGGGAGAGGCTACGAGCAGTACTTC.